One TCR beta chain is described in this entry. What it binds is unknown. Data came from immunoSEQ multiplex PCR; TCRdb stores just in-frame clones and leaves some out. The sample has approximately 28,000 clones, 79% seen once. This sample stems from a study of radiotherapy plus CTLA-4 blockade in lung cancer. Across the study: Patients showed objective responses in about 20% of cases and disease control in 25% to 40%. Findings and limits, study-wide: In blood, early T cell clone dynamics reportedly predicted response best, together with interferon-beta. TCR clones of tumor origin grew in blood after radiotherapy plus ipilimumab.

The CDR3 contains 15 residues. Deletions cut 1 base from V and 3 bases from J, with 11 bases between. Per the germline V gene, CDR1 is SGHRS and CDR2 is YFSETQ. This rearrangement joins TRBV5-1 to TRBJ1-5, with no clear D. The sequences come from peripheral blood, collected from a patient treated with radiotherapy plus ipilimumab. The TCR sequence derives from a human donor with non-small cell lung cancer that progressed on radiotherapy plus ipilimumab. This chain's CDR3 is CASSLSTGLNQPQHF. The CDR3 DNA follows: TGCGCCAGCAGCTTGTCTACGGGTCTCAATCAGCCCCAGCATTTT.